This TCR beta chain was recovered during a study of neoadjuvant nivolumab and ipilimumab in lung cancer. Germline V lookup: CDR1 LNHDA, CDR2 SQIVND (reference sequence). The V and J ends lost 6 bases and 3 bases respectively, with 12 bases between them. This CDR3 is 13 amino acids long. Assay used: immunoSEQ multiplex PCR; TCRdb lists only in-frame clones, some missing. The sample yields about 26,000 clones, 82% seen once. This clone came up a few times. Antigen: not known. Study results and limitations: A small number of samples were TCR sequenced. Pretherapy blood TCR richness correlated positively with resected tumor richness. From pretherapy to surgery, tumor richness and clonality rose with dual therapy.

The receptor comes from an adult with non-small cell lung cancer. Here the sequenced sample was tumor tissue, taken after neoadjuvant nivolumab, alone or with ipilimumab, at or shortly before surgery. The chain recombines TRBV19 with TRBJ2-7; unclear D gene. CDR3: CASSLTRDYEQYF. Here the CDR3 DNA reads TGTGCCAGTAGCCTCACCCGCGACTACGAGCAGTACTTC.